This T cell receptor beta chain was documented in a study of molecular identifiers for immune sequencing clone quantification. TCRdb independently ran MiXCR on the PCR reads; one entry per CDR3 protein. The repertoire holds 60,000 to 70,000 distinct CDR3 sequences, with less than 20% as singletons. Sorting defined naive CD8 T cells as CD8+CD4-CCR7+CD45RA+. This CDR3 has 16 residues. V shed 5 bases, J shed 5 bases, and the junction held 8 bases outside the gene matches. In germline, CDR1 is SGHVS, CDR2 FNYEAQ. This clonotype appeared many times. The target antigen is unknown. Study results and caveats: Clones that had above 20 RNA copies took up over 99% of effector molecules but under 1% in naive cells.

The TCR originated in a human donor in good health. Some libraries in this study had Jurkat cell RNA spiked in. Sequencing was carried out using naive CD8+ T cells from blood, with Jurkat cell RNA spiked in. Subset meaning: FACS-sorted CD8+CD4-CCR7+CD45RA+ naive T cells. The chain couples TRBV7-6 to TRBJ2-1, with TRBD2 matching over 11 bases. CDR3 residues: CASSLIAGGRNNEQFF. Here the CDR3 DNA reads TGTGCCAGCAGCCTCATAGCGGGAGGGAGAAACAATGAGCAGTTCTTC.